This TCR beta chain was captured in a study of OX40 agonist ivuxolimab in advanced cancers. The repertoire was sequenced with immunoSEQ multiplex PCR; TCRdb's copy has only in-frame clones and lacks some. The repertoire includes tens of thousands of clones, 90% to 95% of them detected once, and 0.95% to 1.2% sits in the top ten. Germline loops: CDR1 ENHRY, CDR2 SYGVKD. The CDR3 length is 19 residues. Trimming took 0 bases from V and 3 from J; bases not matched to a gene: 11. Worth noting for this clone: Its antigen is not known.

General observations from the study: Among some nonresponders, normalized T-cell clonal expansion was also low. CD4+ T cells averaged fewer expanded clones than CD8+ T cells.

The TCR was taken from an adult with an advanced solid tumor such as melanoma, head and neck, liver or kidney cancer. V gene TRBV10-3 combines with J gene TRBJ2-6, with TRBD1 matching 7 bases. This sample comprised CD4+ or CD8+ T cells sorted from blood, obtained in a trial of the OX40 agonist ivuxolimab. CDR3 DNA: TGTGCCATCAGTGAGTCCTCCCCGGACAGGCCTCTTGGGGCCAACGTCCTGACTTTC. Amino acids: CAISESSPDRPLGANVLTF.